The subject of this entry is one T cell receptor (beta chain). The sample belongs to a study of blood T cell repertoires in COVID-19. The V gene end was trimmed by 2 bases and the J gene end by 2 bases; junction bases not matched to a gene: 4. The germline CDR1 and CDR2 sequences are LGHDT and YNNKEL (reference sequence). The CDR3 is 15 residues long. Repertoires were generated with immunoSEQ multiplex PCR, while TCRdb's copy carries only in-frame clones and drops some. Of 95,000 to 110,000 clones listed, about 85% are singletons. The chain carries TRBV3-1 (or the pseudogene TRBV3-2) and TRBJ2-5; the match to TRBD2 covers 8 bases. Sequenced input: peripheral blood. This TCR derives from a man aged 50 or older in a cohort sampled during active COVID-19. For the CDR3, the DNA is TGTGCCAGCAGCCAAAGGGTAGCGGGGCAAGAGACCCAGTACTTC. It encodes CASSQRVAGQETQYF.